This entry features one TCR beta chain sequence. Sequencing of TCR beta was performed on blood CD8+ T cells and on blood CD4+ T cells. These data come from a study of CD8 T cells in Susac syndrome. Reverse transcription of about 0.5 to 1 ug RNA was carried out with random hexamers. Amplification of TCR beta CDR3 was carried out by immunoSEQ multiplex PCR, which covered 54 Vbeta and 13 Jbeta segments. TCRdb re-called the immunoSEQ multiplex PCR reads through MiXCR, storing one row per CDR3 protein. The table has 70,000 or so distinct CDR3 sequences, about 95% seen once. Sequencing was carried out using CD8+ T cells from PBMCs. This clonotype was obtained from a human donor in good health.

The CDR3 DNA follows: TGTGCCAGCAGCTTGGGGGGGACAGAGAATGAAAAACTGTTTTTT. Amino acids: CASSLGGTENEKLFF. This sequence joins TRBV5-7 and TRBJ1-4; 7 bases fit TRBD1. TRBV5-7 qualifies as an ORF whose function is uncertain. The CDR3 is 15 amino acids. The V and J ends lost 0 bases and 5 bases, in that order; junction bases with no gene match: 4.